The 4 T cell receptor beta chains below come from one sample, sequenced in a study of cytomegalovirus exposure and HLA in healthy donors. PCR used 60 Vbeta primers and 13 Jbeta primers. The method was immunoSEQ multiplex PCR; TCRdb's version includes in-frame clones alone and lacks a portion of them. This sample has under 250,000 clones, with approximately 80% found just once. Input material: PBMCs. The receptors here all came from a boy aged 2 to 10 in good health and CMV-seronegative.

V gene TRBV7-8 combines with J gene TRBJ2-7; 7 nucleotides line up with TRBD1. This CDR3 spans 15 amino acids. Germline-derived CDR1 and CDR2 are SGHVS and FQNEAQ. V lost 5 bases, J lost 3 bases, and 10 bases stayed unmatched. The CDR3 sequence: CASSPLNRDSYEQYF. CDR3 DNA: TGTGCCAGCAGCCCCCTGAACCGGGACAGCTACGAGCAGTACTTC.

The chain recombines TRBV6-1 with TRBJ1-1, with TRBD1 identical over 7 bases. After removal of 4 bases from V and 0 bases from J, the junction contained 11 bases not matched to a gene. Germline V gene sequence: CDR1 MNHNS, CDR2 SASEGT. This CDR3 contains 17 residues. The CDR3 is CASSGRRGGHLNTEAFF. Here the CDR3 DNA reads TGTGCCAGCAGTGGCCGGAGAGGGGGCCATTTGAACACTGAAGCTTTCTTT.

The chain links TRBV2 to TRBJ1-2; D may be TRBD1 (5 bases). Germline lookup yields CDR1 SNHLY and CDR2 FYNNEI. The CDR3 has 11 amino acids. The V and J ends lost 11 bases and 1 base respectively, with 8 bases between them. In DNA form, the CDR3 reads TGTGCCGCACAGGTTAACTATGGCTACACCTTC. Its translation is CAAQVNYGYTF.

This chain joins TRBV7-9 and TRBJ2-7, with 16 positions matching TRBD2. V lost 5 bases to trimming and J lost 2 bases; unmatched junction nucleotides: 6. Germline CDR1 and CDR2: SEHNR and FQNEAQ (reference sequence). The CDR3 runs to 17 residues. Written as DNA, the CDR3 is TGTGCCAGCAGCAAGGGACTAGCGGGAGGGCCGACCTACGAGCAGTACTTC. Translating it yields CASSKGLAGGPTYEQYF.